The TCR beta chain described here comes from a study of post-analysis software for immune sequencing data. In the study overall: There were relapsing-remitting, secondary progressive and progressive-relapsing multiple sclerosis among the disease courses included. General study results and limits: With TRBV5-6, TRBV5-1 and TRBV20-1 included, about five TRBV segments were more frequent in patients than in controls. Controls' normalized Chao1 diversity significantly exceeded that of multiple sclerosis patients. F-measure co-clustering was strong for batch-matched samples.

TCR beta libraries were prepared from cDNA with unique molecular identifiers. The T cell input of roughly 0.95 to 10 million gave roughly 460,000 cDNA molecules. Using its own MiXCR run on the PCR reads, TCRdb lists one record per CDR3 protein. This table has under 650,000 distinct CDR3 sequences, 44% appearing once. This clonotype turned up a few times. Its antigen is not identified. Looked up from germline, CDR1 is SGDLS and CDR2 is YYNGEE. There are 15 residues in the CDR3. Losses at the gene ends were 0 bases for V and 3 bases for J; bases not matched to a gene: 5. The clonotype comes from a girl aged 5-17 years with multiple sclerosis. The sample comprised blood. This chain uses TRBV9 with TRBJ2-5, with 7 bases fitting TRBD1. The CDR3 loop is CASSVATGWEETQYF. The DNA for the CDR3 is TGTGCCAGCAGCGTAGCGACAGGGTGGGAAGAGACCCAGTACTTC.